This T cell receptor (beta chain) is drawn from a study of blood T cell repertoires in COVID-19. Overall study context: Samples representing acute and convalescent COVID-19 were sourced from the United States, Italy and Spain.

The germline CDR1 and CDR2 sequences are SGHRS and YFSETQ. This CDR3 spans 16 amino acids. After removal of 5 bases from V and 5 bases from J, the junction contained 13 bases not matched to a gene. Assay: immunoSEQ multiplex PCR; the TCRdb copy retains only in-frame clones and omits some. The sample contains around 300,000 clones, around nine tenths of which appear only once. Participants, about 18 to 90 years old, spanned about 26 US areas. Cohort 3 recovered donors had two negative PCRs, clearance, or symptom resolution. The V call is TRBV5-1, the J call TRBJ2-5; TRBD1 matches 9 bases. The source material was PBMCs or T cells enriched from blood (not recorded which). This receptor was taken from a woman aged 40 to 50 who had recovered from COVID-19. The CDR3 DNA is TGCGCCAGCAGGTCCACCGGGACAGGGTCATCGGAGACCCAGTACTTC. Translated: CASRSTGTGSSETQYF.